The source of this T cell receptor beta chain is a study of T cells after yellow fever vaccination. TCRdb reprocessed the 5' RACE reads via MiXCR and lists one record per CDR3 protein. The sample contains 500,000 to 700,000 distinct CDR3 sequences, roughly a fifth of which appear only once. Germline assignment: CDR1 DFQATT and CDR2 SNEGSKA (reference sequence). V lost 3 bases, J lost 5 bases, and 15 bases lay in between. The CDR3 length is 14 residues. The sequencing used PBMCs, collected 15 days after the yellow fever booster vaccination. The chain has TRBV20-1 and TRBJ2-3; D remains ambiguous. This receptor was taken from a man aged 25-45 years who received the YFV17D yellow fever vaccine. CDR3 loop: CSARDAQAGDTQYF. CDR3 nucleotide sequence: TGCAGTGCTAGGGATGCCCAGGCTGGAGATACGCAGTATTTT.